This T cell receptor beta chain was identified during a study of T cell responses to AZD1222 COVID-19 vaccine (dated by TCRdb to 2020 to 2022). In the study overall: AZD1222 recipients given second doses at about 4 weeks or at about 12 weeks were pooled, since spike-specific TCR depth and breadth were not found to differ between the two schedules. A total of more than 230 trial participants underwent TCR sequencing, of whom 200 to 220 had received two doses of AZD1222 and some 26 had received two doses of the MenACWY control vaccine. Trial participants were enrolled into age subgroups of 18-55, 56-69 and 70-plus years, which contained about 160, 30 and 59 TCR-sequenced participants, respectively.

The germline V gene gives CDR1 as MNHEY and CDR2 as SVGEGT. Including cysteine and phenylalanine, the CDR3 has 11 amino acids. Left in the record is the CDR3 DNA by itself, 33 bases read in frame from the first base. Trimming removed 8 bases from V and 8 bases from J, leaving 9 bases between the germline ends. The research as a whole found: The vaccine-associated CD4 TCRs covered the entire spike protein, and the dominant responses fell in regions 160-218 and 743-854. No day 14 peak-response samples were available, so repertoires were characterized only after the peak T cell response. Reportedly, almost half of the unique spike-specific TCRs recognized epitopes lying outside the regions that are mutated in the B.1.351 and B.1.1.7 variants. Spike-specific TCR breadth and depth rose significantly after two AZD1222 doses compared with day 0 and with MenACWY recipients. Only six AZD1222 recipients were SARS-CoV-2 seropositive at baseline, limiting conclusions about previously exposed vaccinees. In the small 56-69-year group, the increase in depth fell short of significance, most likely because of low power. Participants were mostly white British and included more females than males, and it was suggested by the authors that clonal diversity may have been underestimated.

With respect to this clone: Its antigen is not yet known. The sample holds no much larger clone one base away, and base qualities are not on file.

The CDR3 regions of human TCRbeta chains were analyzed by immunosequencing. In the source study's methods: Repertoire TCRs were matched against a reference library of SARS-CoV-2-specific TCRs generated with the MIRA antigen-specificity platform. Breadth meant the fraction of unique TCRs that were SARS-CoV-2-associated, whereas depth meant the fraction of total T cells that were SARS-CoV-2-associated. Using the MIRA data, each spike-specific TCR was mapped to the spike region that the TCR reacts to and placed in a CD4 or CD8 class. Log10-transformed breadth and depth values were compared by one-way ANOVA with Sidak's multiple comparisons tests. TCRdb holds this immuneACCESS table with in-frame rearrangements only. Some clones are missing; in checked studies, unresolved V genes explain under half, and the rest has no known cause. V and J calls and clone size are given by that table; D and trimming were obtained from the DNA. Recorded for this sample are 120,000 or so clones; 88% of them occurred a single time. Clones ranked in the top ten supply about 5.6% of the sample.

The time point label on this specimen signifies: baseline before first vaccination. The vaccinee samples were drawn from two UK trials, COV001 and COV002, one of which was a single-blind randomized controlled phase 2/3 trial testing AZD1222 (ChAdOx1 nCoV-19) in healthy adults. For TCRbeta chain sequencing, PBMC samples were collected from trial participants at day 0 and at day 28 after the second dose. The origin of this receptor is an adult in good health. Sample: peripheral blood, taken on day 0 of AZD1222 vaccination. Recombination joined TRBV6-2 or TRBV6-3 with TRBJ1-4; the D segment could be TRBD1, given 6 matching bases. The base sequence is TGTGCCAGCGGCCAGGGGGAAAAACTGTTTTTT. It is translated as CASGQGEKLFF.